This T cell receptor (beta chain) was sequenced during a study of T cell repertoires in cytomegalovirus infection. About the study: Public signatures in TCR beta pointed to CMV infection and matching HLA type.

The CDR3 totals 14 residues. In germline, CDR1 is SNHLY, CDR2 FYNNEI. V dropped 1 base and J dropped 5 bases, with 11 bases sitting between them. Overall study results and limits: Predominance within the ex vivo response was attributable to HLA-C-restricted CMV-specific TCR beta clonotypes. Summed frequency of public TCR beta families distinguished CMV carriers with the relevant HLA.

This clonotype appeared a few times. The antigen is not known. MiXCR was run by TCRdb on the reads, yielding one entry per CDR3 protein. The sample has approximately 700,000 distinct CDR3 sequences, 35% to 45% seen once; the top ten hold about 2.8%. The sequence was obtained from a human donor in good health (CMV status not recorded). Some clones in this sample may be carry-over from other donors' samples. The sequencing input was PBMCs. The chain has TRBV2 and TRBJ2-5; D might be TRBD2 (5 bases). CDR3 loop: CASSEVRLAETQYF. The CDR3 nucleotides are TGTGCCAGCAGTGAAGTTAGGCTAGCCGAGACCCAGTACTTC.